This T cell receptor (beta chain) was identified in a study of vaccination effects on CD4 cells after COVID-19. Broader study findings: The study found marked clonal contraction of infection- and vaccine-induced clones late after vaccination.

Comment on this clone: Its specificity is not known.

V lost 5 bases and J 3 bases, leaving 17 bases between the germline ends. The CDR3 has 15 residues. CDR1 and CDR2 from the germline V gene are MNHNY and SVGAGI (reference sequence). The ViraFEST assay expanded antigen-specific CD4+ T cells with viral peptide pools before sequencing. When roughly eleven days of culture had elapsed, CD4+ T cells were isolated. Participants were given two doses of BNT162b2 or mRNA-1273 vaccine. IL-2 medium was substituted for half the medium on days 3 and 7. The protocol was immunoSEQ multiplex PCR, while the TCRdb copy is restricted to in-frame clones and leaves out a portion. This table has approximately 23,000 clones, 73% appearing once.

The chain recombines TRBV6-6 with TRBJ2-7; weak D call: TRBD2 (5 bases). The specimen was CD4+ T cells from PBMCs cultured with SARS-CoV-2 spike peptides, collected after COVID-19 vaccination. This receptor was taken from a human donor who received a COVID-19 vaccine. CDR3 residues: CASSSSGGWGYEQYF. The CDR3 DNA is TGTGCCAGCAGTAGTTCAGGAGGCTGGGGCTACGAGCAGTACTTC.